This TCR beta chain stems from a study of T cell responses to AZD1222 COVID-19 vaccine. Looking at the study overall: Second-dose recipients at about 4 or about 12 weeks were treated as one pooled group.

CDR1 is SGHKS, CDR2 YYEKEE, per germline (reference sequence). The CDR3 runs to 15 residues. Deletions cut 0 bases from V and 0 bases from J, with 9 bases between. The table came from immunoSEQ multiplex PCR; TCRdb's copy has only in-frame clones and leaves some out. The sample lists under 200,000 clones; approximately 95% were seen once. Study-wide points: In a largely white British group with more females than males, clonal diversity was possibly underestimated. None of the repertoires were sampled until the peak T cell response had passed. Baseline serology detected seropositivity in only six AZD1222 recipients.

Note on this clone: Its specificity is not known.

The V gene is TRBV5-5, the J gene TRBJ1-1, with D perhaps TRBD1 (5 bases). The sequence was collected from an adult in good health. The specimen was peripheral blood, collected on day 0 of AZD1222 vaccination. CDR3 in DNA: TGTGCCAGCAGCTTGGTTCCGGGGCTGAACACTGAAGCTTTCTTT. This sequence encodes CASSLVPGLNTEAFF.